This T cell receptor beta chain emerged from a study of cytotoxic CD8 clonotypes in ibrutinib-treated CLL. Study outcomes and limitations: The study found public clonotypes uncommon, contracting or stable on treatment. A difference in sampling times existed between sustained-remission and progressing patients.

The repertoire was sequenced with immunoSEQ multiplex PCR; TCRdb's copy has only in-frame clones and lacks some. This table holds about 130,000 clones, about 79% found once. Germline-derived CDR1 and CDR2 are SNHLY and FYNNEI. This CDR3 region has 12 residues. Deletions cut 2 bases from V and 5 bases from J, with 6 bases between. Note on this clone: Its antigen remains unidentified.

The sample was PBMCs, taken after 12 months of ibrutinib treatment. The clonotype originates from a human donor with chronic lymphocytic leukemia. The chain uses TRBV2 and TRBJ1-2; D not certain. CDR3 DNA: TGTGCCAGCAGTGAACTTCTTTATGGCTACACCTTC. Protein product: CASSELLYGYTF.